One and the same sample provided the 4 T cell receptor beta chains below, sequenced in a study of Ad26.COV2.S vaccination and SARS-CoV-2 variants. Data came from immunoSEQ multiplex PCR; TCRdb stores just in-frame clones and leaves some out. This table holds about half a million clones, approximately 90% found once. Treatment reported: 15 to 20 received Ad26.COV2.S at low or high dose, single or two shots; several received placebo; per-sample allocation not given. Vaccine and placebo recipients were sampled on day 63 after the first injection. This sample comprised peripheral blood, obtained in a trial of Ad26.COV2.S vaccine versus placebo. Source of these receptors: a person aged 18-60 years who received the Ad26.COV2.S COVID-19 vaccine or a placebo.

This sequence joins TRBV10-3 and TRBJ2-3; D is unclear. CDR1 is ENHRY, CDR2 SYGVKD, per germline. V was cut by 3 bases and J by 0 bases, with 1 base left in between. The CDR3 extends over 12 amino acids. Written as DNA, the CDR3 is TGTGCCATCAGTGATAGCACAGATACGCAGTATTTT. It translates to CAISDSTDTQYF.

The J gene is TRBJ2-2, the V gene TRBV6-1; 7 bases are a match to TRBD2. V shed 2 bases and J 7 bases; nucleotides not matched to a gene: 7. Germline V CDR1 and CDR2: MNHNS, SASEGT. The CDR3 is 15 residues long. Here the CDR3 reads CASSESTSRIGELFF. The DNA for the CDR3 is TGTGCCAGCAGTGAATCGACTAGCAGAATCGGGGAGCTGTTTTTT.

This clone showed up just once. V gene TRBV7-9 combines with J gene TRBJ2-3; the D is unclear. V was clipped by 7 bases and J by 5 bases, with 13 bases between them. Germline V gives CDR1 SEHNR, CDR2 FQNEAQ (reference sequence). The CDR3 is 13 residues long. The CDR3 nucleotides are TGTGCCAGCACCTTCGCAGTTGGAGATACGCAGTATTTT. It yields the protein CASTFAVGDTQYF.

The CDR3 nucleotides read TGCGCCAGCAGCCCGGGACTAGCGGTGAGGGGAACCTACAATGAGCAGTTCTTC. Its translation: CASSPGLAVRGTYNEQFF. The V call is TRBV4-1, the J call TRBJ2-1, with TRBD2 matching over 11 bases. The germline gives CDR1 MGHRA, CDR2 YSYEKL. The CDR3 loop spans 18 amino acids. Trimming at V came to 4 bases and at J to 2 bases, leaving 10 bases not matched to a gene.